A single T cell receptor (beta chain) is shown here with its context. What it recognizes is unknown. Treatment defined: roughly 10-day PBMC culture with coronavirus spike peptide pools or control peptides (ViraFEST assay). The Oncomine TCR Beta short-read assay was what sequenced the DNA obtained from cultured CD4+ T cells. One entry per CDR3 protein, called by TCRdb with MiXCR from the PCR reads. The sample contains more than 20,000 distinct CDR3 sequences, around 70% of which appear only once. The data derive from a study of vaccination and CD4 T cells after COVID-19. The overall study: Post-vaccine specimens were obtained a median 72 days after dose two (range 14 to 241). The authors exposed cells to overlapping spike peptides derived from SARS-CoV-2, HCoV-NL63, HCoV-OC43 and HCoV-229E. Whole-study findings and limits: Clonotypes reactive to SARS-CoV-2 had a median that went up from 21 to 38, but not significantly.

V gave up 3 bases and J gave up 3 bases, with 12 bases separating them. Germline CDR1 and CDR2: KGHDR and SFDVKD. The CDR3 loop spans 15 amino acids. This clonotype originated in a human donor who had recovered from COVID-19. The material sequenced was CD4+ T cells from blood, cultured in vitro. This chain connects TRBV24-1 to TRBJ2-3; D is perhaps TRBD1 (6 bases). The CDR3 loop is CATSDTGYGTDTQYF. CDR3 bases: TGTGCCACCAGTGATACAGGGTATGGAACAGATACGCAGTATTTT.